A single sample gave rise to the 5 T cell receptor beta chains below, sequenced in a study of blood T cells in healthy people across ages. The use of a sample-barcoded 5' primer and a J-beta primer mix characterized a second PCR of roughly 7 to 12 cycles. TCRdb processed the 5' RACE reads anew with MiXCR; each CDR3 protein has one entry. The repertoire holds roughly 2 million distinct CDR3 sequences, with around half as singletons. Sequenced material: blood. All receptors come from a woman aged 40-49 years in good health.

This clonotype is a singleton in its sample. The V and J genes are TRBV5-6 and TRBJ2-7; 9 bases fit TRBD1. This CDR3 spans 16 amino acids. Germline V gives CDR1 SGHDT, CDR2 YYEEEE. V shed 0 bases, J shed 5 bases, and the junction held 9 bases outside the gene matches. CDR3 coding DNA: TGTGCCAGCAGCTTGGCATTCGGACAGGGGTTCGACGAGCAGTACTTC. It encodes CASSLAFGQGFDEQYF.

The chain has TRBV7-2 and TRBJ2-3, with D possibly matching TRBD2 (5 bases). Germline CDR1 SGHTA, CDR2 FQGNSA. The V gene lost 5 bases and the J gene lost 6 bases, with 18 bases spanning the gap. The CDR3 has 15 amino acids. The CDR3 loop reads CASSIPRERGDTQYF. CDR3 nucleotide sequence: TGTGCCAGCAGCATCCCCCGTGAACGCGGGGATACGCAGTATTTT.

This clonotype was detected once. The chain links TRBV9 to TRBJ2-1; D perhaps matches TRBD2 (6 bases). CDR3 size: 13 residues. The germline V gene has CDR1 SGDLS and CDR2 YYNGEE. With 2 bases removed from V and 7 bases from J, the gap between germline ends came to 10 bases. CDR3 in DNA: TGTGCCAGCAGCGTCACTAGCTGGAATGAGCAGTTCTTC. Translation gives CASSVTSWNEQFF.

The chain joins TRBV29-1 to TRBJ1-1, with D uncertain. The V gene's germline CDR1 is SQVTM and CDR2 ANQGSEA. The CDR3 runs to 12 residues. The V gene lost 8 bases and the J gene lost 5 bases, with 15 bases spanning the gap. This CDR3 is CSHQSRGTEAFF. CDR3 nucleotide sequence: TGCAGCCACCAGAGTAGAGGAACTGAAGCTTTCTTT. The variable domain in full, completed from reference TRBV29-1 and TRBJ1-1, reads SAVISQKPSRDICQRGTSLTIQCQVDSQVTMMFWYRQQPGQSLTLIATANQGSEATYESGFVIDKFPISRPNLTFSTLTVSNMSPEDSSIYLCSHQSRGTEAFFGQGTRLTVV.

This clonotype was counted between two and nine times. The chain recombines TRBV28 with TRBJ2-7, with D maybe TRBD2 (5 bases). Per the germline V gene, CDR1 is MDHEN and CDR2 is SYDVKM. V was pared by 2 bases and J by 0 bases, with 20 bases between. The CDR3 loop spans 18 amino acids. CDR3 nucleotides: TGTGCCAGCAGTTTAAAGCCCCCCCTAGCACAAAACTCCTACGAGCAGTACTTC. Amino acids: CASSLKPPLAQNSYEQYF.